One and the same sample provided the 14 T cell receptor beta chains below, sequenced in a study of T cells in Graves' hyperthyroidism and ophthalmopathy. RNA transcripts were the template for amplifying TCR beta CDR3 regions. When the TCR CDR3 underwent first-round RT-PCR, the HTBI primer set was used. TCRdb fed the multiplex PCR reads into MiXCR, producing one record per CDR3 protein. In the table there are about 200,000 distinct CDR3 sequences, about a sixth of which are singletons. Sequencing was performed on blood. The source of these receptors is a woman between 50 and 59 years old with Graves' hyperthyroidism.

The gene calls are TRBV11-2 and TRBJ2-7; TRBD2 is a possible D gene (6 bases). This CDR3 has 15 residues. Germline CDR1 reads SGHAT; CDR2 reads FQNNGV. The V gene lost 1 base and the J gene lost 3 bases, with 13 bases spanning the gap. The CDR3 nucleotides are TGTGCCAGCAGCTTAGTATTGGGGGGTATCTACGAGCAGTACTTC. The encoded protein is CASSLVLGGIYEQYF.

In its sample, this clonotype was seen a few times. A much larger clone lies a single base off, so this may be a read error. The gene calls are TRBV4-1 and TRBJ2-7, with a weak D call TRBD2 (5 bases). This CDR3 region has 12 residues. Germline V gives CDR1 MGHRA, CDR2 YSYEKL. CDR3 in amino acids: CANSRDRYEQYF. The CDR3 DNA reads TGCGCCAACAGCCGGGATAGGTACGAGCAGTACTTC.

The V call is TRBV20-1, the J call TRBJ2-5; D not resolved. The CDR3 totals 14 residues. The V gene lost 6 bases and the J gene lost 5 bases, with 19 bases spanning the gap. CDR1 and CDR2 (germline): DFQATT, SNEGSKA (reference sequence). CDR3 loop: CSAPRIALGETQYF. In DNA form, the CDR3 reads TGCAGTGCACCCCGGATTGCTCTCGGTGAGACCCAGTACTTC.

This clonotype was seen repeatedly, ten times or more. The V call is TRBV12-3 or TRBV12-4, the J call TRBJ1-1, with TRBD1 matching 7 bases. The CDR3 has 14 amino acids. With V trimmed by 7 bases and J by 0 bases, 5 bases remained unmatched. This chain's CDR3 is CASNPTGLNTEAFF. CDR3 sequence (DNA): TGTGCCAGCAACCCGACAGGGCTGAACACTGAAGCTTTCTTT.

The rearrangement uses TRBV5-1 and TRBJ2-6; D is unclear. The germline V gene has CDR1 SGHRS and CDR2 YFSETQ. Trimming pared 0 bases from V and 0 bases from J, leaving 7 bases between. CDR3 length equals 16 residues. DNA of the CDR3: TGCGCCAGCAGCTTGGGGCGGACCTCTGGGGCCAACGTCCTGACTTTC. It is translated as CASSLGRTSGANVLTF.

The chain links TRBV12-3 or TRBV12-4 to TRBJ1-4; D gene ambiguous. V lost 1 base and J lost 8, with 11 bases in between. The CDR3 contains 14 residues. This CDR3 reads CASSLEWIGEKLFF. The CDR3 coding sequence is TGTGCCAGCAGTTTAGAATGGATCGGGGAAAAACTGTTTTTT.

This clonotype has ten or more counts. CDR3 bases: TGTGCCAGCAGCGTAGGCGGGGGGCAAGAGACCCAGTACTTC. Translation: CASSVGGGQETQYF. The chain employs TRBV9 and TRBJ2-5; 8 nucleotides line up with TRBD2. CDR3 size: 14 residues. Germline trimming cut 0 bases from V and 2 bases from J; bases unmatched to any gene: 0. CDR1 and CDR2 (germline): SGDLS, YYNGEE.

The chain is built from TRBV29-1 and TRBJ1-4, with D possibly being TRBD1 (6 bases). This CDR3 contains 14 residues. In germline, CDR1 is SQVTM, CDR2 ANQGSEA. The ends were cut back, 4 bases at V and 8 bases at J, with 17 bases in the middle. The CDR3 DNA reads as TGCAGCGTTGGGGGGGGCCTCGAGGAAGAAAAACTGTTTTTT. Translating it yields CSVGGGLEEEKLFF.

This clonotype was counted between two and nine times. V is TRBV11-2 and J is TRBJ1-4; D possibly corresponds to TRBD1 (6 bases). There are 17 residues in the CDR3. Trimming took 5 bases from V and 0 from J, leaving 16 bases between them. In germline, CDR1 is SGHAT, CDR2 FQNNGV. The CDR3 sequence: CASSRRGGRATNEKLFF. CDR3 DNA: TGTGCCAGCAGCAGAAGGGGGGGACGCGCAACTAATGAAAAACTGTTTTTT.

The J gene is TRBJ2-4, the V gene TRBV7-8, with D unresolved. V gave up 5 bases and J gave up 4 bases, with 24 bases separating them. The CDR3 runs to 18 residues. Germline V gene lookup returns CDR1 SGHVS and CDR2 FQNEAQ. This chain's CDR3 is CASSHERHMDGVKNIQYF. The CDR3 coding sequence is TGTGCCAGCAGCCATGAGCGCCATATGGATGGGGTAAAAAACATTCAGTACTTC.

This clonotype was counted many times. V and J are TRBV27 and TRBJ1-5; D is perhaps TRBD1 (5 bases). CDR1 MNHEY and CDR2 SMNVEV come from the germline V gene (reference sequence). V was shortened by 0 bases and J by 9 bases, with 12 bases between the two germline ends. This CDR3 has 14 residues. CDR3 sequence (DNA): TGTGCCAGCAGTTTATCCAGGGAGCCGGGGCCCCAGCATTTT. It codes for CASSLSREPGPQHF.

This clonotype was detected many times. The chain links TRBV28 to TRBJ2-1; 12 bases match TRBD1. V lost 8 bases and J lost 8; bases outside the gene matches: 10. The CDR3 runs to 15 residues. Germline V gene sequence: CDR1 MDHEN, CDR2 SYDVKM. In DNA form, the CDR3 reads TGTGCCAGCGCCTCCGGGGGGACAGGGGGCGATGAGCAGTTCTTC. Protein sequence: CASASGGTGGDEQFF.

Note on this clonotype: A much more abundant neighbour one base away suggests this may be a read error. The genes are TRBV3-1 and TRBJ2-5, with D perhaps being TRBD1 or TRBD2 (5 bases each). The CDR3 loop spans 14 amino acids. Germline loops: CDR1 LGHDT, CDR2 YNNKEL (reference sequence). The CDR3 DNA reads as TGTGCCAGCAGCCACGCCGGGGCCGAAGAGACCCTGTACTTC. It specifies CASSHAGAEETLYF.

This clonotype was seen ten or more times. This CDR3 reads CASSSKRDSYGYTF. DNA for the CDR3: TGTGCCAGCAGCTCCAAGCGGGACAGCTATGGCTACACCTTC. This chain uses TRBV11-3 with TRBJ1-2; TRBD1 matches at 7 bases. Germline V gene sequence: CDR1 SGHNT, CDR2 YENEEA. The J segment lost 4 bases and the V segment lost 4 bases, leaving 6 bases of the junction unmatched. This CDR3 has 14 amino acids.